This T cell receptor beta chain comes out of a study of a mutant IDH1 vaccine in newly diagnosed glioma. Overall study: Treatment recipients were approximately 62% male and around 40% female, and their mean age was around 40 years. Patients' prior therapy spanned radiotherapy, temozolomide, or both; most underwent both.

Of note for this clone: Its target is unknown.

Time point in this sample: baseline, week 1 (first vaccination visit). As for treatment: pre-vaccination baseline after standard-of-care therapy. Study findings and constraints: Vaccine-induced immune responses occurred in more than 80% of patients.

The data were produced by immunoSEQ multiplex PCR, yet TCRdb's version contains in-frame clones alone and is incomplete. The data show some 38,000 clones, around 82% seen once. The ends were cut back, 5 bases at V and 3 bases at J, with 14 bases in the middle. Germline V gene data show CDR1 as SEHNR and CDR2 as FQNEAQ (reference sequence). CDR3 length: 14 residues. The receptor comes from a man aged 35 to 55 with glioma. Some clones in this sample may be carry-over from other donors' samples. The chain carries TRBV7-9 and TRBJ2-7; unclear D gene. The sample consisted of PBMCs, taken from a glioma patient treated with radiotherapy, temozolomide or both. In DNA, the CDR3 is TGTGCCAGCAGCCCCACATTCAGGAGCTACGAGCAGTACTTC. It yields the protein CASSPTFRSYEQYF.